This T cell receptor (beta chain) was profiled in a study of OX40 agonist ivuxolimab in advanced cancers. Study outcomes and limitations: Expanded clones tended on average to be more numerous among CD8+ T cells than CD4+.

Using immunoSEQ multiplex PCR, the repertoire was profiled, and TCRdb retains in-frame clones only, with some absent. The table lists 92,000 or so clones, just under 90% of them singletons. V shed 6 bases and J shed 3 bases, with 20 bases lying between them. CDR3 length: 16 amino acids. Germline V gives CDR1 WNHNN, CDR2 SYGVQD (reference sequence). A remark on this clone: No antigen is known for it.

This chain links TRBV10-1 with TRBJ1-1; a possible D gene is TRBD1 (6 bases). The sample in question was CD4+ or CD8+ T cells sorted from blood, obtained in a trial of the OX40 agonist ivuxolimab. The receptor's source is an adult with an advanced solid tumor such as melanoma, head and neck, liver or kidney cancer. The CDR3 spells CASRIPIQGPDTEAFF. CDR3 bases: TGCGCCAGCAGGATACCAATACAGGGCCCCGACACTGAAGCTTTCTTT.